The 10 T cell receptor beta chains below all came from one sample that was sequenced in a study of T cells in Graves' hyperthyroidism and ophthalmopathy. RNA transcripts gave rise to amplified TCR beta CDR3 regions. The TCR CDR3 was amplified in a first-round RT-PCR using the HTBI primer set. TCRdb re-analysed the multiplex PCR reads in MiXCR, keeping a single row per CDR3 protein. The sample consists of about 600,000 distinct CDR3 sequences, 11% to 15% of them appearing once. The material sequenced was blood. These receptors came from a woman aged 18-30 years with Graves' ophthalmopathy.

This clonotype appeared a few times. At one boundary the junction diverges from the germline segment, which might be a read error. This chain links TRBV7-9 with TRBJ2-7; D is possibly TRBD1 (6 bases). Germline values: CDR1 SEHNR, CDR2 FQNEAQ (reference sequence). This CDR3 region has 16 residues. CDR3 sequence reads: CANSSKTGPSSYEQYF. For the CDR3, the DNA is TGTGCCAACAGCTCAAAGACAGGCCCTAGCTCCTACGAGCAGTACTTC.

On this clonotype itself: This may arise from a read error, as a much more abundant clone is one base away. The genes are TRBV27 and TRBJ1-6, with a weak D call TRBD1 (5 bases). V was trimmed by 8 bases and J by 10 bases, leaving 15 bases between them. The CDR3 is made up of 13 amino acids. Germline lookup yields CDR1 MNHEY and CDR2 SMNVEV (reference sequence). The CDR3 reads CASPREGNSPLHF. Here the CDR3 DNA reads TGTGCCAGCCCTCGGGAGGGGAACTCACCCCTCCACTTT.

At least ten counts were recorded for this clonotype. The chain is built from TRBV3-1 and TRBJ2-1; 9 bases are shared with TRBD2. CDR1 is LGHDT and CDR2 is YNNKEL in the germline V gene (reference sequence). Trimming took 1 base from V and 6 from J; bases not matched to a gene: 10. The CDR3 has 17 amino acids. The CDR3, as DNA: TGTGCCAGCAGCCAAGGGGCTAGCGGGAAGGGTGGCAATGAGCAGTTCTTC. As protein: CASSQGASGKGGNEQFF.

This clonotype came up many times. The CDR3 DNA is TGTGCCAGCAGTTTTTGGGTGAATCAGCCCCAGCATTTT. Its protein product is CASSFWVNQPQHF. The V gene is TRBV27, the J gene TRBJ1-5; D is ambiguous. This CDR3 is built from 13 residues. Germline CDR1 is MNHEY and CDR2 is SMNVEV (reference sequence). V gave up 3 bases and J gave up 4 bases, with 7 bases separating them.

This clonotype showed up many times. The V and J genes are TRBV6-1 and TRBJ2-7; a weak D match, TRBD2 (5 bases). Trimming removed 5 bases from V and 2 bases from J, with 16 bases in between. This CDR3 is 15 amino acids long. Looked up from germline, CDR1 is MNHNS and CDR2 is SASEGT. CDR3 coding DNA: TGTGCCAGCAGTTATCCGGGATTGGCAACCTACGAGCAGTACTTC. Amino acid sequence: CASSYPGLATYEQYF.

This clonotype has a count of ten or more. The CDR3 region is CSARDGGRTNNSPLHF. CDR3 nucleotide sequence: TGCAGTGCTAGAGACGGGGGACGGACAAATAATTCACCCCTCCACTTT. This chain connects TRBV20-1 to TRBJ1-6; a possible D gene is TRBD1 (5 bases). The CDR3 is made up of 16 amino acids. Trimming pared 0 bases from V and 5 bases from J, leaving 14 bases between. Per the germline V gene, CDR1 is DFQATT and CDR2 is SNEGSKA (reference sequence).

This clonotype appeared many times. CDR3: CASSLDGAAGGYNEQFF. DNA of the CDR3: TGTGCCAGCAGCTTGGACGGCGCGGCGGGGGGTTACAATGAGCAGTTCTTC. V usage is TRBV5-8 and J usage is TRBJ2-1; 8 bases align to TRBD2. Germline lookup yields CDR1 SGHTS and CDR2 YDEGEE. V lost 0 bases, J lost 4 bases, and 9 bases stayed unmatched. The CDR3 spans 17 residues.

In its sample, this clonotype was seen many times. V is TRBV12-3 or TRBV12-4 and J is TRBJ2-7, with D unresolved. CDR3 size: 14 residues. V was trimmed by 2 bases and J by 2 bases, leaving 10 bases between them. This CDR3 is CASSLLGLTYEQYF. The CDR3 nucleotides read TGTGCCAGCAGTTTACTAGGCCTAACCTACGAGCAGTACTTC.

In this sample, this clonotype turned up many times. The rearrangement uses TRBV27 and TRBJ2-6; D unresolved. The ends were cut back, 2 bases at V and 2 bases at J, with 10 bases in the middle. The germline V gene has CDR1 MNHEY and CDR2 SMNVEV (reference sequence). The CDR3 contains 16 residues. CDR3 sequence: CASSLTWAAGANVLTF. CDR3 bases: TGTGCCAGCAGTTTAACTTGGGCAGCTGGGGCCAACGTCCTGACTTTC.

Only a few counts were recorded for this clonotype. V is TRBV28 and J is TRBJ2-7, with D possibly TRBD1 on 5 matching bases. The ends were cut back, 2 bases at V and 2 bases at J, with 10 bases in the middle. Germline CDR1 and CDR2: MDHEN and SYDVKM. The CDR3 extends over 14 amino acids. The CDR3 protein is CASSLKGITYEQYF. CDR3 bases: TGTGCCAGCAGTTTAAAGGGGATCACCTACGAGCAGTACTTC.